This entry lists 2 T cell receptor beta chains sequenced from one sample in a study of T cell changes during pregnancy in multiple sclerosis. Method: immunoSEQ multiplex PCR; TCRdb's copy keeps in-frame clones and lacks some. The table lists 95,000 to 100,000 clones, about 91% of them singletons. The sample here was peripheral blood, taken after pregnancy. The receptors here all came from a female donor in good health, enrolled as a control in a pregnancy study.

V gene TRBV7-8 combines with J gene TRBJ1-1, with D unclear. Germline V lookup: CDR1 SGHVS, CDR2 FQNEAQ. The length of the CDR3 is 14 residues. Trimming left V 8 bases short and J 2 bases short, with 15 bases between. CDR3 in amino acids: CASSMGRINTEAFF. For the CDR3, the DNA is TGTGCCAGCTCCATGGGGAGAATTAACACTGAAGCTTTCTTT.

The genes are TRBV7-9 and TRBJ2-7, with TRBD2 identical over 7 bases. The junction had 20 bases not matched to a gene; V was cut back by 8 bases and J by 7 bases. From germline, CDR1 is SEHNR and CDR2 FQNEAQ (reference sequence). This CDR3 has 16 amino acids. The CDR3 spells CASWGGERGFYEEQYF. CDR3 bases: TGTGCCAGCTGGGGAGGAGAGCGGGGCTTCTACGAGGAGCAGTACTTC.